This T cell receptor beta chain was found in a study of glioma-infiltrating T cells. Overall study results and limits: Tissue-blood divergence was below expectation in non-neoplastic patients, above in gliomas.

This clonotype turned up a few times. Its antigen is still unknown. Using RNA template, CDR3s of TCR alpha and beta were amplified with iRepertoire arm-PCR. TCRdb passed the multiplex PCR reads through MiXCR, listing each CDR3 protein once. The sample shows under 200,000 distinct CDR3 sequences, around 40% of them seen only once. Input material: glioma tissue, nonneoplastic brain tissue, or PBMCs (not recorded which). The source of this sequence is a human donor with low-grade glioma or glioblastoma, undergoing nonglioma brain surgery, or in good health (not recorded which).

This CDR3 reads CASSGGLADDNEQFF. CDR3 DNA: TGTGCCAGCAGCGGGGGACTAGCGGACGACAATGAGCAGTTCTTC. The chain links TRBV2 to TRBJ2-1; TRBD2 matches at 11 bases. The CDR3 runs 15 residues. The trim removed 6 bases at V and 5 bases at J, leaving 6 bases unmatched. The germline V gene encodes CDR1 SNHLY and CDR2 FYNNEI. Filled out from reference TRBV2 and TRBJ2-1, the complete variable domain reads EPEVTQTPSHQVTQMGQEVILRCVPISNHLYFYWYRQILGQKVEFLVSFYNNEISEKSEIFDDQFSVERPDGSNFTLKIRSTKLEDSAMYFCASSGGLADDNEQFFGPGTRLTVL.